The entry below describes one T cell receptor (beta chain). Its antigen is as yet unknown. Healthy Caucasian individuals made up all the donors. The sample comes from a study of identical twins. TCRdb ran MiXCR on the 5' RACE reads and lists one entry per CDR3 protein. The table has about 520,000 distinct CDR3 sequences, 22% seen once; the top ten hold 0.75% to 0.95%. V gave up 7 bases and J gave up 6 bases, with 17 bases separating them. Germline V gene lookup returns CDR1 SNHLY and CDR2 FYNNEI. CDR3 length equals 14 residues. Study-level results: When twins shared out-of-frame alpha sequences, those sequences had excess low generation probability. The same donors were not followed; conclusions instead depended on cross-sectional statistical analysis.

This sample was shared with a second study, whose subject was T cells expressing NK-cell markers. That investigation notes: HCMV specificity of expanded NKG2C+ T cell clones remained unclear.

The clonotype was recovered from a woman between 18 and 30 years old in good health. The source material was CD4+ T cells sorted from blood. The chain couples TRBV2 to TRBJ2-3, with TRBD2 as a possible D gene (6 bases). CDR3 sequence reads: CASNGDSSPDTQYF. The CDR3 DNA is TGTGCCAGCAATGGGGACTCGTCCCCGGATACGCAGTATTTT.